This T cell receptor (beta chain) was documented in a study of post-analysis software for immune sequencing data (dated by TCRdb to the mid-2010s). For the study in its entirety: Recorded disease courses included relapsing-remitting, secondary progressive and progressive-relapsing multiple sclerosis, with some patients lacking subtype annotation. The multiple sclerosis patient repertoires were compared with under 13 previously published healthy control repertoires from donors aged roughly 6 to 27 years. A subset of samples was prepared in parallel using single-end sample barcoding, then pooled and co-amplified after Illumina adapter ligation.

To demonstrate the VDJtools post-analysis software, TCR beta repertoires were profiled from the peripheral blood of over ten young patients with multiple sclerosis. The multiple sclerosis patients were children and adolescents ranging in age from 6 to 15 years. Library construction relied on PCR. These reads were obtained on an Illumina HiSeq 2500. To reduce PCR and sequencing biases, unique molecular identifiers were incorporated into the TCR beta cDNA libraries. Per 1 to 10 million input T cells, roughly 500,000 cDNA molecules were obtained, such that each molecule approximated one T cell. The same protocol used for the earlier healthy control dataset was applied to prepare and sequence the patient libraries. Samples belonging to the same batch were prepared together, multiplexed and sequenced on a shared HiSeq lane. In the authors' own workflow: MIGEC handled the raw barcoded reads, throwing out single-read molecular identifier groups before consensus assembly and CDR3 extraction. VDJtools was used for post-analysis of the clonotype tables, with diversity normalized by down-sampling every dataset to the smallest sample size. Repertoire overlap clustering matched CDR3 amino acid but not nucleotide sequences to correct batch-related cross-sample contamination. In TCRdb, the public reads were trimmed at Q25 with fastp and aligned with MiXCR, with productive beta chains retained. Rows are unified per CDR3 protein, each entry keeping the most common DNA and genes. These V and J calls derive from TCRdb rather than the authors' analysis. The sample yields about 150,000 distinct CDR3 sequences; roughly 31% were counted once. The leading ten clones occupy approximately 1.4% of the sample.

Comment on this clonotype: Its binding antigen is unknown. The sample holds no much larger clone one base away, and base qualities are not on file.

The germline V end is reduced by 7 bases and the J end by 4 bases; junction bases left unmatched: 8. The CDR3 has 15 amino acids, counting the end cysteine and phenylalanine. Only the CDR3 portion is preserved as DNA: 45 bases, with reading frame beginning at the first base. In the germline V gene, CDR1 corresponds to SGHRS and CDR2 to YFSETQ. Study-wide conclusions, independent of this receptor: When samples were clustered directly using the F measure, samples prepared in the same batch co-clustered strongly, which prompted a batch-effect correction. The multiple sclerosis patient group was slightly younger than the control group. Multiple sclerosis patients had significantly lower normalized Chao1 diversity than controls, a result that suggests substantial peripheral T-cell clonal expansion. Significantly higher frequencies in patients than in controls were found for several TRBV segments, including TRBV5-6, TRBV5-1 and TRBV20-1.

The sequenced sample consisted of blood. The TCR comes from a girl aged 10-17 years with multiple sclerosis. The chain uses TRBV5-1 and TRBJ2-1; the central 10 bases match TRBD2. The DNA sequence follows: TGCGCCAGCCGACGGTGGACTAGCGGTTACAATGAGCAGTTCTTC. Its coded protein is CASRRWTSGYNEQFF. With all but the CDR3 taken from the reference TRBV5-1 and TRBJ2-1 genes, the full variable domain is: KAGVTQTPRYLIKTRGQQVTLSCSPISGHRSVSWYQQTPGQGLQFLFEYFSETQRNKGNFPGRFSGRQFSNSRSEMNVSTLELGDSALYLCASRRWTSGYNEQFFGPGTRLTVL.